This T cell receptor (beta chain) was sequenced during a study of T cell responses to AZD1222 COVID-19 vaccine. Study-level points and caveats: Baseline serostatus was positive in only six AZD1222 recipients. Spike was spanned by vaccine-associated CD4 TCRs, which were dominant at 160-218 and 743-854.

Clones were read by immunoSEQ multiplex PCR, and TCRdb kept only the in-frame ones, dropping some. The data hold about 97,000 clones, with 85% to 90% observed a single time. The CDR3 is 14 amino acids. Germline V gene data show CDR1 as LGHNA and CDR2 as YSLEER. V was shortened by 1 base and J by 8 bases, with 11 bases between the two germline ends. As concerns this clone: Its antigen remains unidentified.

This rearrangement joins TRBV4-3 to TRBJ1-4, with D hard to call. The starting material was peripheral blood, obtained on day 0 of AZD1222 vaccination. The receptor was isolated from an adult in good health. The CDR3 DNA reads TGCGCCAGCAGCCAAGTAACTTCGGGAGAAAAACTGTTTTTT. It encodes CASSQVTSGEKLFF.